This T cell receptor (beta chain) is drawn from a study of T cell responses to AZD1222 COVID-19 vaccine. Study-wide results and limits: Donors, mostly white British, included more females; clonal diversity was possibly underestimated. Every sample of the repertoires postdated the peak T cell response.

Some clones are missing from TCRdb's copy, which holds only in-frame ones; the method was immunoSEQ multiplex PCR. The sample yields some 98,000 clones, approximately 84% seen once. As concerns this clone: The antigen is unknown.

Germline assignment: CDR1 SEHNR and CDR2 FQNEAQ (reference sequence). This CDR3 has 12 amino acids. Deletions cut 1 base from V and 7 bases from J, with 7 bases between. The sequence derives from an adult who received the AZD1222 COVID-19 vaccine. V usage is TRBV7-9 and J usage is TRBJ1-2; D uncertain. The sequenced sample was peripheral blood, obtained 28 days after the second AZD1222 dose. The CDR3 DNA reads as TGTGCCAGCAGCTTAGACAGCCTTGGCTACACCTTC. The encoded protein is CASSLDSLGYTF.